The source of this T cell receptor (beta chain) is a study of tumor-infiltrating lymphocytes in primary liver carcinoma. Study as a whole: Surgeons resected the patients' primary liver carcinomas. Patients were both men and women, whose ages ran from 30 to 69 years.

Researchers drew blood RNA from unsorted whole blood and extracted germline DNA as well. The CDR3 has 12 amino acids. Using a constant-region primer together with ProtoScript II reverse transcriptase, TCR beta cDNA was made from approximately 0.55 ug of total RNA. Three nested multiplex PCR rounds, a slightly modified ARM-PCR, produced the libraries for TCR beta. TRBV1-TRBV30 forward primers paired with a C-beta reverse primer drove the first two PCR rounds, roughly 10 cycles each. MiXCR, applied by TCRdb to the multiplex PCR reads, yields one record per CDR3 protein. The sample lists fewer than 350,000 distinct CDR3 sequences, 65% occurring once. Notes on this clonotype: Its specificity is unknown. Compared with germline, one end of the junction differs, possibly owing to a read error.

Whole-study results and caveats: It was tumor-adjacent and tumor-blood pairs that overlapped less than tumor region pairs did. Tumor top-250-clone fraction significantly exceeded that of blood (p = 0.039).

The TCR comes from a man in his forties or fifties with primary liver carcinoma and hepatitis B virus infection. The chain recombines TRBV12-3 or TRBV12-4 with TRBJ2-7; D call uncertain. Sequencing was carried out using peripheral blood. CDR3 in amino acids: CASSLSRPALQF. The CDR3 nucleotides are TGCGCCAGCAGTTTAAGTCGGCCGGCCCTCCAGTTC.